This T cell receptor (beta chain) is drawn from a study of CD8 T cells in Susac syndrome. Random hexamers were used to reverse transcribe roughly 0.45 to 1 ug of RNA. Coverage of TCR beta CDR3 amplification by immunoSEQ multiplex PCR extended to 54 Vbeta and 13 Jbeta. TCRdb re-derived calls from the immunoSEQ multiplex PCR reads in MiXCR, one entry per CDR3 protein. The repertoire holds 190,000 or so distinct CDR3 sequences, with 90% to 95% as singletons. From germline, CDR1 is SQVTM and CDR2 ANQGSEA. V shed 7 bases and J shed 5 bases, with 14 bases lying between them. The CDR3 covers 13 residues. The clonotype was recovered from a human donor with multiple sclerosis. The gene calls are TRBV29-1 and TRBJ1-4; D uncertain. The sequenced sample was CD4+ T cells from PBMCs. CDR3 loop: CSANRAVNEKLFF. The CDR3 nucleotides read TGCAGCGCCAACCGGGCCGTAAATGAAAAACTGTTTTTT.